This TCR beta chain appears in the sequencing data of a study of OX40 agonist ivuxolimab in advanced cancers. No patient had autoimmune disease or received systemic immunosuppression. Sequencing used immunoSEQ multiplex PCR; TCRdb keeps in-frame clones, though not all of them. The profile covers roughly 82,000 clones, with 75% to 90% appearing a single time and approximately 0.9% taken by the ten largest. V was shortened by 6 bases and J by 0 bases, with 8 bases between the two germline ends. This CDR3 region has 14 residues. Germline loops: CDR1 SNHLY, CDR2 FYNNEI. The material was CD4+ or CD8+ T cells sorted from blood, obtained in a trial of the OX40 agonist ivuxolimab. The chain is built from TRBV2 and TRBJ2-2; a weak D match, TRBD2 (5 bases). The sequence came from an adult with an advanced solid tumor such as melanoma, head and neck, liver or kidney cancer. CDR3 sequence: CASRELANTGELFF. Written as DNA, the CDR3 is TGTGCCAGCAGGGAACTAGCGAACACCGGGGAGCTGTTTTTT.